This is a list of T cell receptor beta chains from one sample in a study of blood T cell repertoires in COVID-19. Some clones are missing from TCRdb's copy, which holds only in-frame ones; the method was immunoSEQ multiplex PCR. The profile shows roughly 120,000 clones, around 89% of them singletons. Specimen: peripheral blood. All receptors derive from a human donor in a cohort sampled during active COVID-19. Each CDR3 is given with its conserved first and last residue. A D gene is named only where the DNA matches it firmly. A clone size is listed for some rows: how often the clone was seen (once, few, many), or a class if it is expanded.

cdr3_aa cdr3_nt v_call clone_size j_call d_call
CASRYRQIQFF TGTGCCAGCAGATACCGACAGATCCAGTTCTTC TRBV6-5 NA TRBJ2-1 NA
CASSPRTGLNTEAFF TGTGCCAGCTCACCGCGGACAGGGCTGAACACTGAAGCTTTCTTT TRBV18 NA TRBJ1-1 TRBD1
CASLPGQGRGGYTF TGTGCCAGCTTACCGGGACAGGGGAGAGGAGGCTACACCTTC TRBV18 NA TRBJ1-2 TRBD1
CASSFPGSSGANVLTF TGTGCCAGCAGCTTTCCGGGAAGCTCTGGGGCCAACGTCCTGACTTTC TRBV7-3 NA TRBJ2-6 NA
CASSWRDRGLAGYTF TGTGCCAGCAGTTGGCGGGACAGGGGGTTAGCGGGCTACACCTTC TRBV27 NA TRBJ1-2 TRBD1
CASSQDPGTSGRSYEQYF TGTGCCAGCAGCCAAGATCCTGGGACTAGCGGGAGAAGCTACGAGCAGTACTTC TRBV4-2 NA TRBJ2-7 TRBD2
CSVGGTGEKGGDYTF TGCAGCGTTGGAGGGACAGGGGAAAAGGGTGGCGACTACACCTTC TRBV29-1 NA TRBJ1-2 TRBD1
CASRVTGTGFYEQYF TGTGCCAGCAGAGTTACCGGGACAGGATTCTACGAGCAGTACTTC TRBV6-6 once TRBJ2-7 TRBD1
CASSVVQREGNEQFF TGTGCCAGCAGCGTAGTCCAGCGGGAGGGCAATGAGCAGTTCTTC TRBV9 NA TRBJ2-1 TRBD2
CASSLQGGPTEAFF TGTGCCAGCTCCCTTCAGGGGGGCCCCACTGAAGCTTTCTTT TRBV18 NA TRBJ1-1 TRBD1
CASSPDPADRRYNEQFF TGTGCCAGCAGCCCCGATCCTGCCGACAGGAGATACAATGAGCAGTTCTTC TRBV7-2 once TRBJ2-1 NA
CASSHPTSGLPVFF TGCGCCAGCAGCCACCCGACTAGCGGGCTCCCTGTATTCTTC TRBV4-1 once TRBJ2-1 TRBD2
CASRPFTGVQPQHF TGTGCCAGCAGACCCTTTACAGGGGTACAGCCCCAGCATTTT TRBV6-5 NA TRBJ1-5 TRBD1
CASKGGSGNQPQHF TGTGCCAGCAAAGGAGGGTCCGGCAATCAGCCCCAGCATTTT TRBV2 NA TRBJ1-5 NA
CASSQARTAYNEQFF TGTGCCAGCAGCCAAGCTAGGACAGCCTACAATGAGCAGTTCTTC TRBV3-1/TRBV3-2 NA TRBJ2-1 NA
CASSQGRRGKTQYF TGCGCCAGCAGCCAGGGACGTAGGGGGAAGACCCAGTACTTC TRBV4-3 NA TRBJ2-5 NA
CASSYATGDQPQHF TGTGCCAGCAGTTACGCGACAGGGGATCAGCCCCAGCATTTT TRBV5-6 NA TRBJ1-5 TRBD1
CAISELVYYEQYF TGTGCCATCAGTGAGTTAGTGTACTACGAGCAGTACTTC TRBV10-3 NA TRBJ2-7 NA
CASSLLHGQAGYGYTF TGTGCCAGCAGCTTACTGCACGGACAGGCGGGCTATGGCTACACCTTC TRBV11-1 NA TRBJ1-2 TRBD1
CASSFVRTGGYHEQYF TGTGCCAGCAGCTTCGTTAGGACAGGGGGCTACCACGAGCAGTACTTC TRBV7-2 once TRBJ2-7 TRBD1
CASSRTGLYEKLFF TGTGCCAGCAGCCGGACAGGGTTGTATGAAAAACTGTTTTTT TRBV6-5 NA TRBJ1-4 TRBD1
CASSLRLAGAGDEQFF TGTGCCAGCAGCTTAAGGCTAGCGGGGGCCGGGGATGAGCAGTTCTTC TRBV13 NA TRBJ2-1 TRBD2
CASSYSTAGRKDTEAFF TGTGCCAGCAGTTACTCGACGGCGGGAAGGAAGGACACTGAAGCTTTCTTT TRBV6-2/TRBV6-3 NA TRBJ1-1 NA
CASSPQGAVNEQFF TGTGCCAGCAGCCCACAGGGGGCGGTCAATGAGCAGTTCTTC TRBV9 NA TRBJ2-1 TRBD1